This T cell receptor beta chain stems from a study of cytomegalovirus exposure and HLA in healthy donors. Study-level background: Out of 150 million to 200 million T cells, an earlier analysis found about 120 million unique TCR beta sequences in total.

Both 60 Vbeta primers and 13 Jbeta primers went into the PCR. TCRdb keeps only in-frame clones here, not all; method: immunoSEQ multiplex PCR. The table shows approximately 150,000 clones, with 70% to 80% occurring only once. Deletions cut 6 bases from V and 2 bases from J, with 16 bases between. Germline CDR1 reads LNHNV; CDR2 reads YYDKDF (reference sequence). This CDR3 is 16 amino acids long. This chain uses TRBV15 with TRBJ2-2; TRBD2 is a possible D gene (5 bases). This sequence originates from a young man in good health and CMV-seropositive. The sample taken for sequencing was PBMCs. CDR3 region: CATRSYREVNTGELFF. DNA of the CDR3: TGTGCCACCAGATCTTACCGGGAAGTAAACACCGGGGAGCTGTTTTTT. Together with reference TRBV15 and TRBJ2-2, the CDR3 gives the full variable domain: DAMVIQNPRYQVTQFGKPVTLSCSQTLNHNVMYWYQQKSSQAPKLLFHYYDKDFNNEADTPDNFQSRRPNTSFCFLDIRSPGLGDTAMYLCATRSYREVNTGELFFGEGSRLTVL.